This paragraph covers one TCR beta chain sequence. The record originates from a study of T cell changes during pregnancy in multiple sclerosis. Assay used: immunoSEQ multiplex PCR; TCRdb lists only in-frame clones, some missing. This table has around 50,000 clones, 90% to 95% appearing once. There are 17 residues in the CDR3. The ends lost 4 bases at V and 5 bases at J; junction bases unmatched: 15. This TCR derives from a female donor with multiple sclerosis, enrolled in a pregnancy study. V usage is TRBV5-7 and J usage is TRBJ2-7, with 10 bases aligning to TRBD2. TRBV5-7 is reported as an ORF; its role is uncertain. The sample in question was CD8+ T cells from peripheral blood mononuclear cells, obtained in the first trimester of pregnancy. The CDR3 spells CASSPWERGGAQDEQYF. The CDR3 region has the DNA TGTGCCAGCAGCCCCTGGGAGCGGGGGGGCGCCCAGGACGAGCAGTACTTC.